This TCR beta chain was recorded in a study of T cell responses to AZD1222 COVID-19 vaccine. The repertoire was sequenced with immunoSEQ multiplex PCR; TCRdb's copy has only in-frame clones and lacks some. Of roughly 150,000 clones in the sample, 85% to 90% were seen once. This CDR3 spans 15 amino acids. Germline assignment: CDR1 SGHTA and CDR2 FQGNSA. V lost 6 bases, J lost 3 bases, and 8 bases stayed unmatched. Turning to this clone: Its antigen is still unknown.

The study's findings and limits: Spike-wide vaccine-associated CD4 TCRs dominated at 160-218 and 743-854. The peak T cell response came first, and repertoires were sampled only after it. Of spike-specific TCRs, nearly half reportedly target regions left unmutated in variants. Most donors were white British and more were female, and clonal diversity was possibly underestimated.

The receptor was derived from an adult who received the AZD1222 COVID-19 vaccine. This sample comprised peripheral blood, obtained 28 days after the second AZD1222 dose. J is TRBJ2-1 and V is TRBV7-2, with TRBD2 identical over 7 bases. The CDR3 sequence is CASRSELARYNEQFF. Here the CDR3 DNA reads TGTGCCAGCAGGTCCGAACTAGCGCGCTACAATGAGCAGTTCTTC.